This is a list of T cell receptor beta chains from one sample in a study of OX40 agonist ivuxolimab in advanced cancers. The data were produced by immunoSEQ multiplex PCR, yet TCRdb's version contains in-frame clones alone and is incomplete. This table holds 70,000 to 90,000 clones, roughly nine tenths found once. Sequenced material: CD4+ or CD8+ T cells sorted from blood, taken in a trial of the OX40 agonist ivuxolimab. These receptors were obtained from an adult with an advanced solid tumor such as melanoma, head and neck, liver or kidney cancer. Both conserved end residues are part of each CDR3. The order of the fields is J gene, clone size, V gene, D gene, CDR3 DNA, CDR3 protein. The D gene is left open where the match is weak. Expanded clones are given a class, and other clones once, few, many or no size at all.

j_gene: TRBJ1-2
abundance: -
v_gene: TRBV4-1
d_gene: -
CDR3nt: TGCGCCAGCAGCCAAGAAGGTTTGGGGCAGGGCTATGGCTACACCTTC
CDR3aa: CASSQEGLGQGYGYTF

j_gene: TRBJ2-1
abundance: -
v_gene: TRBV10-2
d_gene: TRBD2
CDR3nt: TGCGCCAGCTCTACTAGCGGTTACTCCTACAATGAGCAGTTCTTC
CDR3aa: CASSTSGYSYNEQFF

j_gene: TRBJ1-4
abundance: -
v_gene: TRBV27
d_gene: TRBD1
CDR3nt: TGTGCCAGCAGAAACTCAGGGGGCGCGGGCGAAAAACTGTTTTTT
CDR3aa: CASRNSGGAGEKLFF

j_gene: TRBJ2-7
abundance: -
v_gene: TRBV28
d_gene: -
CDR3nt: TGTGCCAGCACTACCGGGCTCCTAAGCTCCTACGAGCAGTACTTC
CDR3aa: CASTTGLLSSYEQYF

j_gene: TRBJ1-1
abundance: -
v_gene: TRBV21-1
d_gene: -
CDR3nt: TGTGCCAGCCCGATGACGGGGGGGACTGAAGCTTTCTTT
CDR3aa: CASPMTGGTEAFF

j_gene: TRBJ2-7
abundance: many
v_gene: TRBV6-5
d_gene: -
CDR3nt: TGTGCCAGCAGCCTAAACAGGGTCGGAGACGAGCAGTACTTC
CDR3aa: CASSLNRVGDEQYF

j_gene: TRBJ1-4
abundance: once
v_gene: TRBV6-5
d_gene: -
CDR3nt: TGTGCCAGCAGTCCTAATACTAATGAAAAACTGTTTTTT
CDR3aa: CASSPNTNEKLFF

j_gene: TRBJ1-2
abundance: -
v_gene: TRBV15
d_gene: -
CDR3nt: TGTGCCACCAGCAGAGACGACGTAGGACTCACGATCTATGGCTACACCTTC
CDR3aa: CATSRDDVGLTIYGYTF

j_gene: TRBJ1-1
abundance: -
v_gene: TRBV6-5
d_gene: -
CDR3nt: TGTGCCAGCGGAATTAGTAAGATTCCTGAAGCTTTCTTT
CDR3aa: CASGISKIPEAFF

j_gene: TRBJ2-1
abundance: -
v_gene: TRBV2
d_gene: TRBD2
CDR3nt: TGTGCTTGCACCACCGGGACTAGCGGGAGAAATGAGCAGTTCTTC
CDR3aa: CACTTGTSGRNEQFF

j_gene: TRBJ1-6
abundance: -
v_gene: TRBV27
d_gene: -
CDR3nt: TGTGCCAGCAACCCCTCGAGGGTCCTGAATTCACCCCTCCACTTT
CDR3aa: CASNPSRVLNSPLHF

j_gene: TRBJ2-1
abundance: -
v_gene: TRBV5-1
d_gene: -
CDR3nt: TGCGCCAGCAGCACGGTAACCAATGAGCAGTTCTTC
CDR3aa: CASSTVTNEQFF

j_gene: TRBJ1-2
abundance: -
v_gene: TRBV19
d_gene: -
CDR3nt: TGTGCCAGTACCTGGGCGGCGTCAGGACATTCCTATGGCTACACCTTC
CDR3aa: CASTWAASGHSYGYTF

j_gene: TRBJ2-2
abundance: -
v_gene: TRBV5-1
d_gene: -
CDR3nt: TGCGCCAGCAGCTTGGGGCCCGAGGGGACCGGGGAGCTGTTTTTT
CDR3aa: CASSLGPEGTGELFF

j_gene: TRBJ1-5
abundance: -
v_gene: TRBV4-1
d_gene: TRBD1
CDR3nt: TGCGCCAGCAGCCAAGAGAGGCAGGGGGATCAGCCCCAGCATTTT
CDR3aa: CASSQERQGDQPQHF

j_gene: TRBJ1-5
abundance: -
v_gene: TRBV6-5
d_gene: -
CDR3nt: TGTGCCAGCAGCCCGAGCGATCAGCCCCAGCATTTT
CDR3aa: CASSPSDQPQHF

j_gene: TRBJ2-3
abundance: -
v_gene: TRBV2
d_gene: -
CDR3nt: TGTGCCAGCAGCTACAGGAAAAGCACAGATACGCAGTATTTT
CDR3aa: CASSYRKSTDTQYF

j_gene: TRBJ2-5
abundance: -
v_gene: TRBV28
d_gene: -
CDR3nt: TGTGCCAGCAGTTTAAGGGCATGGGGCGGCACCCAGTACTTC
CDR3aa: CASSLRAWGGTQYF

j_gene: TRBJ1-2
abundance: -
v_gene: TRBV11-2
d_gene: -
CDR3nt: TGTGCCAGCAGCTTATCAATTGGGATGGTTGGCTACACCTTC
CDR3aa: CASSLSIGMVGYTF

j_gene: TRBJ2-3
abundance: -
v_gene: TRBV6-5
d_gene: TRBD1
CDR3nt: TGTGCCAGCAGTTACGACAGGGTAGGCACAGATACGCAGTATTTT
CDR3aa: CASSYDRVGTDTQYF

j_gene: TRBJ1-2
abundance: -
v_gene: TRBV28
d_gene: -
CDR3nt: TGTGCCAGCAGTTTAAACGGACAGTCATACTATGGCTACACCTTC
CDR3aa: CASSLNGQSYYGYTF

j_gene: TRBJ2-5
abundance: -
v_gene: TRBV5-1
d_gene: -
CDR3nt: TGCGCCAGCAGCTTGGCCGGCAGGGTGAAACAAGAGACCCAGTACTTC
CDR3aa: CASSLAGRVKQETQYF

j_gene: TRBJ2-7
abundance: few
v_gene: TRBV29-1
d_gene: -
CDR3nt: TGCAGCGTAACCGACGGAAACCTTATCTACGAGCAGTACTTC
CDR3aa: CSVTDGNLIYEQYF

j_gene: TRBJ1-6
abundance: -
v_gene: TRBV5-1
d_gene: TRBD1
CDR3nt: TGCGCCAGCAGCTCGACAGGGGATTCACCCCTCCACTTT
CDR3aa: CASSSTGDSPLHF

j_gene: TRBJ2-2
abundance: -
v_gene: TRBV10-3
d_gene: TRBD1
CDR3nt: TGTGCCATCAGTGAGACAGGGGGCGCGACCGGGGAGCTGTTTTTT
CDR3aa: CAISETGGATGELFF

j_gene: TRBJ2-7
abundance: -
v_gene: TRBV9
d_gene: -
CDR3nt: TGTGCCAGCAGCGTAGTTGCAGGGTCGATCTACGAGCAGTACTTC
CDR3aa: CASSVVAGSIYEQYF

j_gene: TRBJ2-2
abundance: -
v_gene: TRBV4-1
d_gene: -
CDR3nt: TGCGCCAGCAGCCAAGATATCGCAGACACCGGGGAGCTGTTTTTT
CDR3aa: CASSQDIADTGELFF

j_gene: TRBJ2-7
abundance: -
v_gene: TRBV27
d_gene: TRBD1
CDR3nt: TGTGCCAGCAGCGCCGGGACAGGGTCGATCTACGAGCAGTACTTC
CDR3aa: CASSAGTGSIYEQYF

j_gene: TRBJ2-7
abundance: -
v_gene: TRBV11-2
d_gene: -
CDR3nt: TGTGCCAGCAGCTTTTGGACGGAGAATACCTACGAGCAGTACTTC
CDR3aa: CASSFWTENTYEQYF

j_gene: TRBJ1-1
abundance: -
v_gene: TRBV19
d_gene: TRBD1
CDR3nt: TGTGCCAGTAGTATAGCGACAGGGCGAACTGAAGCTTTCTTT
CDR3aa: CASSIATGRTEAFF

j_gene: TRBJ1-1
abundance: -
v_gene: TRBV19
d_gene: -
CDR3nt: TGTGCCAGTAGTGAATGGTCCGGGGAATCGAACACTGAAGCTTTCTTT
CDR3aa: CASSEWSGESNTEAFF

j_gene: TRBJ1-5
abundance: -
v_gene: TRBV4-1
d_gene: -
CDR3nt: TGCGCCAGCAGCCAAGACGACCTACGGGGGCAGCCCCAGCATTTT
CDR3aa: CASSQDDLRGQPQHF

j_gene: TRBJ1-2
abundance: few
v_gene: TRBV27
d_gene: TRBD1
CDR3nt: TGTGCCAGCAGGAAGGGGGCTTACGGCTACACCTTC
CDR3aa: CASRKGAYGYTF

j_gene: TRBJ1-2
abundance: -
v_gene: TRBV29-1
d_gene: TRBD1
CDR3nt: TGCAGCACGAGGACAGGGGGCGACTATGGCTACACCTTC
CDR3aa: CSTRTGGDYGYTF

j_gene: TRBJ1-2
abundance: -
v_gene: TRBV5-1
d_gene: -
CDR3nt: TGCGCCAGCAGCTTGGCAGCCGGGGGCGGCTACACCTTC
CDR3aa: CASSLAAGGGYTF

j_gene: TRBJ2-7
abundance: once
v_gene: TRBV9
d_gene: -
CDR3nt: TGTGCCAGCAGCGTAGATCCGGAGGGTTCCTACGAGCAGTACTTC
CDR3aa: CASSVDPEGSYEQYF

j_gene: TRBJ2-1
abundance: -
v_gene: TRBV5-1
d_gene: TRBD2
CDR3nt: TGCGCCAGCAGCTTGTTGGGAGGGAGGGCCTCGTTCGATGAGCAGTTCTTC
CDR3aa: CASSLLGGRASFDEQFF

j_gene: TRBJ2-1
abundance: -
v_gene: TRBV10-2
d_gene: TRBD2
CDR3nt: TGCGCCAGCAGTGAAAGTTGGGCGGGAGGTTCCAATGAGCAGTTCTTC
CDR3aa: CASSESWAGGSNEQFF

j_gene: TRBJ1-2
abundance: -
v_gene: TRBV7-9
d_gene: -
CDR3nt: TGTGCCAGCAGCTTAGTTCCGGACCTCTATGGCTACACCTTC
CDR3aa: CASSLVPDLYGYTF